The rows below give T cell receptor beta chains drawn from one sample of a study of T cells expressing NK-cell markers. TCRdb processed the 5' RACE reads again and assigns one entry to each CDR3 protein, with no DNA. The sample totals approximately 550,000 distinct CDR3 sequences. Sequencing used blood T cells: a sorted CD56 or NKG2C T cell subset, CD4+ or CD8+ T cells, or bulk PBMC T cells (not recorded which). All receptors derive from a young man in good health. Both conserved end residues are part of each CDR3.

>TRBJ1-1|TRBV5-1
CASSGTGGAPDTEAFF
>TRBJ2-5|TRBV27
CASGTGPAETQYF
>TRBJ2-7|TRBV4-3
CASSQSWRDASEQYF
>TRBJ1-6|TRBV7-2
CASSWATGQNNSPLHF
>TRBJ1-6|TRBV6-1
CASRQRQGSSPLHF
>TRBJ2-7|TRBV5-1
CASSLAGTSGSLVYEQYF
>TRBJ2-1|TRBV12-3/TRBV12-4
CASSFRVRANNEQFF
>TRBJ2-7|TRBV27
CASSPGLTPYEQYF
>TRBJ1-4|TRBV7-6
CASSYRGGLSEKLFF
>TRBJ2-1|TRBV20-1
CSAQGREAYNEQFF
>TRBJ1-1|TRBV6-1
CASRAPISTGGNTEAFF
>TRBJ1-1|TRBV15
CATSRQGIINTEAFF
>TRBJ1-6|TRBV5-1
CASSPDSSYNSPLHF
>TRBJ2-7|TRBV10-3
CAITAGGGYEQYF
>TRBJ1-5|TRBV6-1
CASSKRPGQGPYQPQHF
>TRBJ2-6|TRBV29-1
CSAGGLAGVTGANVLTF
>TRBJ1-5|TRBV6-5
CASSTRDPRDVGQPQHF
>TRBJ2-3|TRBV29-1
CSVDSSGRALDTQYF
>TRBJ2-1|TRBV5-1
CASSGGLPYNEQFF
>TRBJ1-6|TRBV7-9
CASSPPGQSSYNSPLHF
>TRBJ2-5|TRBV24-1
CATMLTGAPQETQYF
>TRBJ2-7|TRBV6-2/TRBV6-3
CASRFAVGTSEPYEQYF
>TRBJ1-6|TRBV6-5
CASTPDRGGSPLHF
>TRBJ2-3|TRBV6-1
CASSLSPSAFGTDTQYF
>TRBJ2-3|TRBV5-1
CASRPGPYTDTQYF
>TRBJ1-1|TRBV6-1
CASRASLWENTEAFF
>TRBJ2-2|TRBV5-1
CASSLLAGGIGELFF
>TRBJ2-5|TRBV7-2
CASSLARQETQYF
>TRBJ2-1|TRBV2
CASSDHILAGGPNEQFF
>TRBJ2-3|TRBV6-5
CASSYPGHDTQYF
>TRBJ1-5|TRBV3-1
CASRLQGSNQPQHF
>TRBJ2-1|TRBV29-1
CSARDEYNEQFF
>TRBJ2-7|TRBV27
CASSSLMDRGKTYEQYF
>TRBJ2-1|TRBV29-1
CSGRQDSYNEQFF
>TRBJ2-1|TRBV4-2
CASSPLTSGSNNEQFF
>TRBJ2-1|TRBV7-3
CASSPASGRAGEQFF
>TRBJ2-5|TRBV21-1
CASSGPGGGETQYF
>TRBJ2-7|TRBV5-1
CASSLGLRGGYEQYF
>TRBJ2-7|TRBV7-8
CASSPRLAGGTLSYEQYF
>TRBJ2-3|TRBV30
CAWRSGRPDSQYF
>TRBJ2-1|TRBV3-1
CASSQELGRRHNEQFF
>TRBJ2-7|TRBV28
CASSLPRGSSYEQYF
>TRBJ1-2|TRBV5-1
CASSLGQGPGYTF
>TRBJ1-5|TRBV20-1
CSASLIRSRVQPQHF
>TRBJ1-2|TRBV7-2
CASSSRDTEGYTF
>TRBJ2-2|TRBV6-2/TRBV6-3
CASSYGTPKELFF
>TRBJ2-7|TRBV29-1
CSAHSTGDPEDIYEQYF
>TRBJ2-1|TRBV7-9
CASSPLFGQGYGNEQFF
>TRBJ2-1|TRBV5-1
CASTTSTAGYEQFF
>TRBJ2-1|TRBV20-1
CSATSGRQRNEQFF
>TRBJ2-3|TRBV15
CATSRETRLTQYF
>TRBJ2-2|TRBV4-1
CASSRIGLAGDTGELFF
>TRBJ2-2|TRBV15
CAAATGTGGTGELFF
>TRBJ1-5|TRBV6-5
CASSSSFSFNQPQHF